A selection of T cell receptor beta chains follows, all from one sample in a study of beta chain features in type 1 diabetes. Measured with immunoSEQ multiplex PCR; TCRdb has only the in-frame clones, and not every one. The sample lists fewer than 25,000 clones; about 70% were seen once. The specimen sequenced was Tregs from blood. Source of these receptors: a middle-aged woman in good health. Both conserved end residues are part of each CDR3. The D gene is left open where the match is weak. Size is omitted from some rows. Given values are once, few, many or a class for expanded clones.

CASSPTPSSYNEQFF	TGCGCCAGCAGCCCGACTCCGAGCTCCTACAATGAGCAGTTCTTC	15	-	TRBJ2-1	TRBV5-1	-
CASRTGVFSGNTIYF	TGTGCCAGCAGGACGGGAGTCTTCTCTGGAAACACCATATATTTT	15	few	TRBJ1-3	TRBV2	-
CASRGPGQGTDTQYF	TGTGCCAGCAGGGGACCGGGACAGGGTACAGATACGCAGTATTTT	15	once	TRBJ2-3	TRBV5-6	TRBD1
CASSYGGGGMNTEAFF	TGTGCCAGCAGTTACGGAGGGGGCGGGATGAACACTGAAGCTTTCTTT	16	-	TRBJ1-1	TRBV6-5	TRBD1
CASRKRARDEQFF	TGCGCCAGCAGGAAGCGGGCCCGGGACGAGCAGTTCTTC	13	-	TRBJ2-1	TRBV5-1	-
CASSSSGGTYEQYF	TGTGCCAGCAGCTCTAGCGGGGGAACCTACGAGCAGTACTTC	14	few	TRBJ2-7	TRBV7-2	TRBD2
CASSLRSGGSSYNEQFF	TGTGCCAGCAGCTTAAGGAGCGGGGGCAGCTCCTACAATGAGCAGTTCTTC	17	-	TRBJ2-1	TRBV11-2	TRBD2
CASSSGAAYNEQFF	TGTGCCAGCAGCTCAGGGGCGGCCTACAATGAGCAGTTCTTC	14	-	TRBJ2-1	TRBV11-2	-
CASSFTDSGNQPQHF	TGTGCCAGCAGCTTTACGGATAGCGGCAATCAGCCCCAGCATTTT	15	-	TRBJ1-5	TRBV11-2	-
CASSRGLNYEQYF	TGTGCCAGTAGTAGGGGACTGAACTACGAGCAGTACTTC	13	-	TRBJ2-7	TRBV19	-
CASRPEPGVGNTGELFF	TGTGCCAGCAGACCAGAGCCAGGGGTGGGGAACACCGGGGAGCTGTTTTTT	17	-	TRBJ2-2	TRBV9	-
CASSIRGIGSEQYF	TGTGCCAGTAGTATACGGGGGATCGGCAGCGAGCAGTACTTC	14	-	TRBJ2-7	TRBV19	-
CASSQGQGAFRTTYEQYF	TGTGCCAGCAGCCAAGGACAGGGGGCGTTTCGGACAACCTACGAGCAGTACTTC	18	-	TRBJ2-7	TRBV5-6	TRBD1
CASRRQATYEQYF	TGTGCCAGCAGGAGACAGGCTACCTACGAGCAGTACTTC	13	-	TRBJ2-7	TRBV6-5	-
CASSLVLAPLQETQYF	TGTGCCAGCAGCTTGGTACTAGCGCCCCTCCAAGAGACCCAGTACTTC	16	-	TRBJ2-5	TRBV7-2	TRBD2
CASSEDGNYGYTF	TGTGCCAGCAGTGAAGACGGTAACTATGGCTACACCTTC	13	-	TRBJ1-2	TRBV2	-
CASTGQGKDTQYF	TGTGCCAGTACGGGACAGGGTAAAGATACGCAGTATTTT	13	-	TRBJ2-3	TRBV19	TRBD1
CASSIGHRAPGELFF	TGTGCCAGTAGTATAGGTCACAGGGCGCCGGGGGAGCTGTTTTTT	15	-	TRBJ2-2	TRBV19	-
CASSERQVQETQYF	TGCGCCAGCAGTGAGAGACAGGTCCAAGAGACCCAGTACTTC	14	-	TRBJ2-5	TRBV10-1	-
CASSDSDGEPNYGYTF	TGTGCCAGCAGCGACTCCGACGGGGAACCTAACTATGGCTACACCTTC	16	-	TRBJ1-2	TRBV6-6	-
CASSPQRSYEQYF	TGTGCCAGCAGCCCGCAGAGGTCCTACGAGCAGTACTTC	13	-	TRBJ2-7	TRBV11-2	-
CASSEQGNTEAFF	TGTGCCAGCAGTGAACAGGGGAACACTGAAGCTTTCTTT	13	-	TRBJ1-1	TRBV2	-
CASSPGPQETQYF	TGTGCCAGCTCACCGGGGCCCCAAGAGACCCAGTACTTC	13	-	TRBJ2-5	TRBV18	-
CASSPSLAGLGDYNEQFF	TGTGCCAGCTCACCATCGCTAGCGGGACTAGGGGACTACAATGAGCAGTTCTTC	18	few	TRBJ2-1	TRBV18	TRBD2
CASSKGARMAEKLFF	TGTGCCAGTAGTAAGGGAGCACGTATGGCTGAAAAACTGTTTTTT	15	-	TRBJ1-4	TRBV19	-
CASSFSLLSYNEQFF	TGTGCCAGCAGCTTCTCACTACTCTCCTACAATGAGCAGTTCTTC	15	few	TRBJ2-1	TRBV7-9	-
CASSFSGGLYGYTF	TGCGCCAGCAGCTTCTCAGGGGGCCTTTATGGCTACACCTTC	14	-	TRBJ1-2	TRBV5-1	TRBD1
CATRQGTNEKLFF	TGTGCCACCAGACAGGGGACGAACGAAAAACTGTTTTTT	13	few	TRBJ1-4	TRBV15	TRBD1
CASSLEAGFNEQYF	TGTGCCAGCAGCTTAGAAGCAGGGTTCAACGAGCAGTACTTC	14	-	TRBJ2-7	TRBV7-8	-
CASSLVALQGYSYEQYF	TGTGCCAGCAGCTTAGTAGCTCTCCAGGGCTACTCCTACGAGCAGTACTTC	17	few	TRBJ2-7	TRBV7-2	-
CASSRQSTYEQYF	TGTGCCAGCAGTCGACAGTCTACCTACGAGCAGTACTTC	13	few	TRBJ2-7	TRBV7-6	-
CASSQGGSGVADTQYF	TGTGCCAGCAGCCAAGGCGGGAGCGGGGTTGCAGATACGCAGTATTTT	16	-	TRBJ2-3	TRBV7-9	TRBD2
CASSLQGFSYEQYF	TGTGCCAGTAGCCTACAGGGGTTCTCCTACGAGCAGTACTTC	14	few	TRBJ2-7	TRBV19	TRBD1
CASSLTSGGARETQYF	TGTGCCAGCAGCTTAACTAGCGGGGGGGCCAGGGAGACCCAGTACTTC	16	few	TRBJ2-5	TRBV11-2	TRBD2
CASSQDSGNDYGYTF	TGCGCCAGCAGCCAAGATTCGGGGAATGACTATGGCTACACCTTC	15	few	TRBJ1-2	TRBV4-1	-
CASSTRLRGNTEAFF	TGTGCCAGTAGTACCAGACTGCGAGGGAACACTGAAGCTTTCTTT	15	few	TRBJ1-1	TRBV19	-
CASSLGGLDYGYTF	TGCGCCAGCAGCTTGGGTGGACTGGACTATGGCTACACCTTC	14	-	TRBJ1-2	TRBV5-1	-
CASLATADTQYF	TGTGCCAGCCTCGCTACAGCAGATACGCAGTATTTT	12	-	TRBJ2-3	TRBV18	-
CASSLTSGGYRETQYF	TGCGCCAGCAGCTTGACGAGCGGGGGGTATCGGGAGACCCAGTACTTC	16	few	TRBJ2-5	TRBV5-1	TRBD2
CASSSGASRNIQYF	TGTGCCAGCAGTAGCGGGGCAAGCAGAAACATTCAGTACTTC	14	-	TRBJ2-4	TRBV6-6	TRBD2
CASSLGSGTGDQPQHF	TGCGCCAGCAGCTTAGGTAGTGGGACAGGGGATCAGCCCCAGCATTTT	16	few	TRBJ1-5	TRBV5-1	TRBD1
CASSSGLYEQYF	TGTGCCAGCAGCTCAGGGTTATACGAGCAGTACTTC	12	-	TRBJ2-7	TRBV7-2	-
CASSTGGGSPLHF	TGTGCCAGCTCAACAGGGGGCGGCTCACCCCTCCACTTT	13	-	TRBJ1-6	TRBV2	TRBD1
CTSSLRLAGALRRETQYF	TGCACCAGCAGCCTTAGACTAGCGGGGGCCCTGCGAAGGGAGACCCAGTACTTC	18	once	TRBJ2-5	TRBV1	-
CASSPGQGGVHEQFF	TGTGCCAGCTCACCGGGACAGGGAGGGGTGCATGAGCAGTTCTTC	15	few	TRBJ2-1	TRBV18	TRBD1
CASSLVGRQDEKLFF	TGCGCCAGCAGCTTGGTGGGCAGGCAGGATGAAAAACTGTTTTTT	15	-	TRBJ1-4	TRBV5-1	-
CASSFLGTSGGNF	TGTGCCAGCAGTTTCCTTGGAACTAGCGGGGGAAACTTC	13	-	TRBJ2-7	TRBV2	TRBD2
CASSQGRGKQYF	TGTGCCAGCAGCCAAGGGAGGGGGAAACAGTATTTT	12	-	TRBJ2-3	TRBV7-2	-
CATRGTGGAGETQYF	TGCGCCACCCGGGGAACAGGGGGCGCAGGAGAGACCCAGTACTTC	15	-	TRBJ2-5	TRBV5-1	TRBD1
CASSPRFTDTQYF	TGTGCCAGCTCACCGCGATTCACAGATACGCAGTATTTT	13	-	TRBJ2-3	TRBV18	-
CASSPPQGPNTGELFF	TGTGCCAGCTCACCACCGCAGGGGCCGAACACCGGGGAGCTGTTTTTT	16	-	TRBJ2-2	TRBV18	-
CASSGSVDEQFF	TGTGCCAGCAGCGGCAGCGTTGATGAGCAGTTCTTC	12	-	TRBJ2-1	TRBV7-9	-
CASSLPSSLRANVLTF	TGCGCCAGCAGCTTGCCTTCGAGTCTGAGGGCCAACGTCCTGACTTTC	16	-	TRBJ2-6	TRBV5-1	-
CASSVGAWERDTQYF	TGTGCCAGCAGCGTAGGAGCGTGGGAGAGGGATACGCAGTATTTT	15	few	TRBJ2-3	TRBV9	-
CASSLVLATDTQYF	TGTGCCAGCAGTTTGGTCCTAGCGACAGATACGCAGTATTTT	14	-	TRBJ2-3	TRBV27	-
CASSQEGRAGKLFF	TGCGCCAGCAGCCAAGAAGGGAGGGCAGGAAAACTGTTTTTT	14	-	TRBJ1-4	TRBV4-3	-
CASTLTHTPEAFF	TGTGCCAGCACCCTTACACATACCCCTGAAGCTTTCTTT	13	-	TRBJ1-1	TRBV7-9	-
CASSFTLAGGRVDTQYF	TGTGCCAGCAGCTTCACCTTGGCGGGGGGGCGGGTAGATACGCAGTATTTT	17	few	TRBJ2-3	TRBV11-2	TRBD2